This record concerns one T cell receptor (beta chain) sequence. Its antigen is not identified. Repertoires were generated with immunoSEQ multiplex PCR, while TCRdb's copy carries only in-frame clones and drops some. The table has 110,000 to 150,000 clones, 80% to 90% seen once. This sample stems from a study of T cell responses to AZD1222 COVID-19 vaccine. Study context: Samples with a second dose at about 4 or about 12 weeks were pooled together. Study-level points and caveats: The donor cohort was predominantly white British with a female majority, and clonal diversity may have been underestimated.

Germline values: CDR1 LNHNV, CDR2 YYDKDF (reference sequence). This CDR3 spans 18 amino acids. Deletions cut 0 bases from V and 3 bases from J, with 20 bases between. The source of this sequence is an adult in good health. The chain combines TRBV15 with TRBJ1-1, with D possibly being TRBD1 (5 bases). The starting material was peripheral blood, obtained on day 0 of AZD1222 vaccination. CDR3 loop: CATSRDRAGRVGDTEAFF. The CDR3 DNA is TGTGCCACCAGCAGAGATCGAGCAGGGAGGGTAGGGGACACTGAAGCTTTCTTT. Full variable domain (rest looked up from reference TRBV15 and TRBJ1-1): DAMVIQNPRYQVTQFGKPVTLSCSQTLNHNVMYWYQQKSSQAPKLLFHYYDKDFNNEADTPDNFQSRRPNTSFCFLDIRSPGLGDTAMYLCATSRDRAGRVGDTEAFFGQGTRLTVV.